The entry below gives a single T cell receptor beta chain sequence along with its context. Trimming took 6 bases from V and 3 from J, leaving 12 bases between them. In germline, CDR1 is LNHDA, CDR2 SQIVND (reference sequence). CDR3 length: 15 amino acids. Profiled with immunoSEQ multiplex PCR; TCRdb holds only in-frame clones, not every one. The data contain under 200,000 clones, 80% to 90% of them singletons. The data derive from a study of blood T cell repertoires in COVID-19. Material: peripheral blood. The TCR sequence derives from a man aged 55 to 70 with acute or convalescent COVID-19. V is TRBV19 and J is TRBJ2-6; tentatively, D is TRBD1 (6 bases). CDR3 residues: CASRRQVYGANVLTF. CDR3 in DNA: TGTGCCAGTAGACGACAGGTTTATGGGGCCAACGTCCTGACTTTC. The full variable domain, completed using reference TRBV19 and TRBJ2-6, is DGGITQSPKYLFRKEGQNVTLSCEQNLNHDAMYWYRQDPGQGLRLIYYSQIVNDFQKGDIAEGYSVSREKKESFPLTVTSAQKNPTAFYLCASRRQVYGANVLTFGAGSRLTVL.